Detailed here is one T cell receptor (beta chain). Its cognate antigen is unknown. V was pared by 4 bases and J by 5 bases, with 10 bases of the junction left unmatched. Germline assignment: CDR1 LNHDA and CDR2 SQIVND (reference sequence). The CDR3 is 16 amino acids. This record belongs to a study of OX40 agonist ivuxolimab in advanced cancers. Background on the study: Three partial responders included one hepatocellular carcinoma patient and two cutaneous melanoma patients. Study outcomes and limitations: CD8+ T cells (on average) carried more expanded clones than CD4+ T cells.

The protocol was immunoSEQ multiplex PCR, while the TCRdb copy is restricted to in-frame clones and leaves out a portion. The data show 25,000 or so clones, about 75% seen once. Here the sequenced sample was CD4+ or CD8+ T cells sorted from blood, taken in a trial of the OX40 agonist ivuxolimab. The gene calls are TRBV19 and TRBJ2-5; 10 bases are shared with TRBD1. This clonotype was sampled from an adult with an advanced solid tumor such as melanoma, head and neck, liver or kidney cancer. The CDR3 region is CASSTIADRGRETQYF. In DNA form, the CDR3 reads TGTGCCAGTAGTACCATCGCGGACAGGGGGAGGGAGACCCAGTACTTC.